These T cell receptor beta chains were read from a single sample in a study of cytomegalovirus exposure and HLA in healthy donors. Profiling relied on immunoSEQ multiplex PCR, and the TCRdb table lists in-frame clones only, not all of them. The table has roughly 230,000 clones, nearly 95% seen once. Sequencing input: PBMCs. These receptor sequences come from a girl under 10 years old in good health and CMV-seronegative. Both conserved end residues are part of each CDR3. D genes are given only for firm matches. Rows give clone size only sometimes, using once, few, many, or a class for an expanded clone.

clone size,V gene,CDR3 length,J gene,D gene,CDR3 DNA,CDR3 protein
NA,TRBV12-5,14,TRBJ2-2,NA,TGTGCTAGTGGCCCTCCTATACCTACCGGGGAGCTGTTTTTT,CASGPPIPTGELFF
NA,TRBV4-1,13,TRBJ1-4,NA,TGCGCCAGCAGCCCCCTAGTTCGTGAAAAACTGTTTTTT,CASSPLVREKLFF
NA,TRBV7-9,17,TRBJ2-3,TRBD2,TGTGCCAGCAGCTTATCGGGACTAGCGCGGGGTGCAGATACGCAGTATTTT,CASSLSGLARGADTQYF
once,TRBV11-2,14,TRBJ2-7,NA,TGTGCCAGCAGCCCCCCCCAGGGGCTCTACGAGCAGTACTTC,CASSPPQGLYEQYF
NA,TRBV30,14,TRBJ1-4,NA,TGTGCCGGGGCCTGGGGAGGGACTAATGAAAAACTGTTTTTT,CAGAWGGTNEKLFF
NA,TRBV7-6,12,TRBJ1-1,NA,TGTGCCAGCAGCCGGGTCTCAGAAGAAGCTTTCTTT,CASSRVSEEAFF
NA,TRBV30,17,TRBJ2-5,TRBD2,TGTGCCTGGAGTGTACGTCACCGGCTAGCGGGGGTGGAGACCCAGTACTTC,CAWSVRHRLAGVETQYF
NA,TRBV5-1,15,TRBJ2-3,TRBD1,TGCGCCAGCAGCCCCGGGACAGGGCGTACAGATACGCAGTATTTT,CASSPGTGRTDTQYF
NA,TRBV2,14,TRBJ2-7,TRBD1,TGTGCCAGCAGTGGGGGACAGGAGTACTACGAGCAGTACTTC,CASSGGQEYYEQYF
NA,TRBV6-1,13,TRBJ1-6,NA,TGTGCCAGCAGTGACTGGGCTCAAACAACCCTCCACTTT,CASSDWAQTTLHF
NA,TRBV1,16,TRBJ2-3,NA,TGCACCAGCAGCACCCGGCAGGGGCAGTCGACAGATACGCAGTATTTT,CTSSTRQGQSTDTQYF
NA,TRBV28,14,TRBJ1-4,NA,TGTGCCTCGCAGGTGGGAGCAACTAATGAAAAACTGTTTTTT,CASQVGATNEKLFF
once,TRBV7-8,17,TRBJ2-7,TRBD1,TGTGCCAGCAGCCCTAAGTCTGCCGGACAGGGGGCTTACGAGCAGTACTTC,CASSPKSAGQGAYEQYF
once,TRBV28,14,TRBJ2-7,TRBD2,TGTGCCAGCAGCAGGACTAGCTCCACCTACGAGCAGTACTTC,CASSRTSSTYEQYF
NA,TRBV19,21,TRBJ1-5,TRBD1,TGTGCCAGTAGTATTGTAAGTGGGGGAAGACAGGGGGTAGGCGGCAATCAGCCCCAGCATTTT,CASSIVSGGRQGVGGNQPQHF
NA,TRBV4-2,15,TRBJ1-1,NA,TGTGCCAGCAGCCAAGAGGCCTTGAAGAACACTGAAGCTTTCTTT,CASSQEALKNTEAFF
NA,TRBV7-2,17,TRBJ2-7,TRBD2,TGTGCCAGCAGCTTCCTCCCGTCCGGCGGGGGCTCCTACGAGCAGTACTTC,CASSFLPSGGGSYEQYF
NA,TRBV27,13,TRBJ2-2,NA,TGTGCCACCCTGACTAGTAACACCGGGGAGCTGTTTTTT,CATLTSNTGELFF
NA,TRBV9,15,TRBJ2-1,NA,TGTGCCAGCAGCGTAGCTGAAGCGTCCTACAATGAGCAGTTCTTC,CASSVAEASYNEQFF
NA,TRBV28,11,TRBJ1-1,NA,TGTGCCAGCCGTTGGAGGACTGAAGCTTTCTTT,CASRWRTEAFF
NA,TRBV2,11,TRBJ2-5,NA,TGTGCCAGCAGAACGGGGGAGACCCAGTACTTC,CASRTGETQYF
NA,TRBV6-6,14,TRBJ1-1,NA,TGTGCCAGCAGTTCGGGGGGGCGGGGGACTGAAGCTTTCTTT,CASSSGGRGTEAFF
NA,TRBV29-1,15,TRBJ1-5,NA,TGCAGCGCCATCATACAGGGAGCGGGCAATCAGCCCCAGCATTTT,CSAIIQGAGNQPQHF
NA,TRBV11-2,13,TRBJ2-7,NA,TGTGCCAGCAGCTTAGAGGCGGGATACGAGCAGTACTTC,CASSLEAGYEQYF
NA,TRBV29-1,13,TRBJ1-1,NA,TGCAGCGTTGCCCTGACAGTGAACACTGAAGCTTTCTTT,CSVALTVNTEAFF
NA,TRBV7-9,15,TRBJ2-1,TRBD2,TGTGCCAGCAGCTCGTCTAGCGGGAGGGCAGTTGAGCAGTTCTTC,CASSSSSGRAVEQFF
NA,TRBV19,14,TRBJ1-2,NA,TGTGCCAGTAGCGAACAGGGAATTTGGGATGGCTACACCTTC,CASSEQGIWDGYTF
once,TRBV4-1,17,TRBJ2-7,TRBD2,TGCGCCAGCAGCCCTATACTAGCGGGGGCCGATACCTACGAGCAGTACTTC,CASSPILAGADTYEQYF
NA,TRBV5-1,11,TRBJ2-7,NA,TGCGCCAGCAGCTCTACCTACGAGCAGTACTTC,CASSSTYEQYF
NA,TRBV6-1,12,TRBJ1-1,NA,TGTGCCAGCAGGAGGGCTGGGATGGATGCTTTCTTT,CASRRAGMDAFF
NA,TRBV7-9,13,TRBJ2-1,NA,TGTGCCACCAGACAGGAGTCCTACAATGAGCAGTTCTTC,CATRQESYNEQFF
NA,TRBV14,14,TRBJ2-1,NA,TGTGCCAGCAGCCAAGTGGGGACTGTTGGTGAGCAGTTCTTC,CASSQVGTVGEQFF
once,TRBV15,14,TRBJ2-3,NA,TGTGCCACCGCAGAGCCGGGGGAGACAGATACGCAGTATTTT,CATAEPGETDTQYF
once,TRBV7-9,14,TRBJ2-1,TRBD1,TGTGCCAGCAGCTTGGGACAGGGTTGGAATGAGCAGTTCTTC,CASSLGQGWNEQFF
NA,TRBV15,21,TRBJ1-5,TRBD1,TGTGCCACCAGCAGAGATTTGGGGGTCGGACAGGGGGCCGGACTTTATCAGCCCCAGCATTTT,CATSRDLGVGQGAGLYQPQHF
NA,TRBV23-1,14,TRBJ2-5,NA,TGCGCCAGCAGTCATCCCCGGAGAAAAGAGACCCAGTACTTC,CASSHPRRKETQYF
NA,TRBV6-5,11,TRBJ1-5,NA,TGTGCCAGCGGGACGGACAGTCGGCCGCATTTT,CASGTDSRPHF
NA,TRBV5-4,15,TRBJ2-3,TRBD2,TGTGCCAGCAGCCAGCGGGACGTCCCCTCCAATACGCAGTATTTT,CASSQRDVPSNTQYF
NA,TRBV5-6,18,TRBJ1-2,TRBD1,TGTGCCAGCAGCTTGGAAGGCCGGGGGACAGGGGGCCTGAGAGGCTACACCTTC,CASSLEGRGTGGLRGYTF
NA,TRBV5-8,12,TRBJ2-7,NA,TGTGCCAGCAGCTTACAGAAGTACGAGCAGTACTTC,CASSLQKYEQYF